This TCR beta chain was found in a study of blood T cell repertoires in COVID-19 (TCRdb year 2020). Some background on the complete study: Samples covering the acute and convalescent phases of COVID-19 were provided by collaborators in the United States, Italy and Spain. The material from the prospective study consisted of cDNA or gDNA derived from T cells, B-cell-depleted T cells, or PBMCs. The repertoires were released in a freely available public database intended as a resource for research on the immune response to SARS-CoV-2. The samples were drawn from two sources: the first 160 participants of the ongoing ImmuneRACE study, and 950 to 1,500 subjects contributed by 6 global collaborators. The sample metadata nearly always contained a de-identified subject ID, COVID-19 status, age in years and sex. HLA class I and class II types, where available, came from metadata supplied by the sample provider rather than from assay-based typing. Subjects who had been exposed to COVID-19, were actively infected with it, or had recovered from it provided the deeply sampled blood TCRbeta repertoires that made up the dataset.

With regard to this clone: What antigen it recognizes has not been identified. No qualities accompany the bases; no much larger clone lies one base away.

TCRbeta CDR3 regions were amplified from genomic DNA by means of the immunoSEQ Assay, a bias-controlled multiplex PCR. Turning to the authors' computational methods: The number of nucleated cells in each sample was estimated by amplification of reference gene primers within the assay. To quantify the absolute abundance of each unique TCRbeta CDR3 rearrangement, sequence reads were collapsed and filtered. For each sample, productive Simpson clonality was calculated as the square root of Simpson's diversity index over productive rearrangements. TCRdb took over this immuneACCESS table, retaining in-frame rearrangements with V and J assigned. Such tables are incomplete; in checked studies, under half of the missing clones stem from an unresolved V gene, and the remainder is unexplained. V and J calls and clone size come straight from that table; D and trimming were deduced from the DNA. Recorded for this sample are around 200,000 clones; 80% to 85% of them occurred a single time. The ten largest clones add up to roughly 20% of the sample.

Here is what the overall study found, with its caveats: Clinical and demographic metadata were provided uncurated, with the amount varying by source and participant.

The collaborating institutions used their own protocols to collect whole blood in K2EDTA tubes. For TCRbeta analysis, collaborator samples were shipped as frozen whole blood, as isolated PBMCs, or as DNA extracted from either sample type. The TCR was taken from a woman over 75 with active or convalescent COVID-19. Sequenced: peripheral blood.

The DNA sequence reads TGTGCCAGCAGCCCCGGGACAGGGACTAACTATGGCTACACCTTC. It encodes CASSPGTGTNYGYTF. The chain is made from TRBV5-4 and TRBJ1-2; 9 junctional bases match TRBD1. V trim: 4 bases; J trim: 0 bases; unmatched bases: 4. Taken from the germline V gene (reference sequence), the CDR1 and CDR2 loops are SGHNT and YYREEE. Spanning cysteine to phenylalanine, the CDR3 consists of 15 amino acids. Of the read, only the CDR3 DNA is kept; its 45 bases are in frame from base 1.